The clone carrying this TCR beta chain appeared a single time. This record comes from a study of blood T cell repertoires in COVID-19. At the level of the study: Collection of acute and convalescent COVID-19 samples took place in the United States, Italy and Spain. PBMCs, B-cell-depleted T cells, or T cells were the source of the cDNA or gDNA that made up the material.

Using immunoSEQ multiplex PCR, the repertoire was profiled, and TCRdb retains in-frame clones only, with some absent. The sample has 95,000 to 100,000 clones, around 92% seen once. The sample taken for sequencing was peripheral blood. The clonotype comes from a man aged 45-60 years with active COVID-19.

In DNA form, the CDR3 reads TGTGCCAGCAGTTACTCGGCAGGGAACACTGAAGCTTTCTTT. Translated, it gives CASSYSAGNTEAFF. The chain combines TRBV6-5 with TRBJ1-1; no clear D. V dropped 0 bases and J dropped 1 base, with 6 bases sitting between them. Germline V lookup: CDR1 MNHEY, CDR2 SVGAGI. The CDR3 loop spans 14 amino acids.